A selection of T cell receptor beta chains follows, all from one sample in a study of siplizumab effects on memory and regulatory T cells. Only in-frame clones appear in the TCRdb table, and some are missing; sequencing was by immunoSEQ multiplex PCR. The table has tens of thousands of clones, less than 95% seen once. Specimen: CD8+ T cells sorted from blood. The receptors come from a human donor in good health. CDR3s include the opening cysteine and the closing phenylalanine or tryptophan. A D gene is named only where the DNA matches it firmly. Where a row states a size, it is once, few, many or the class of an expanded clone; other rows omit it.

clone_size | j_call | d_call | v_call | cdr3_nt | cdr3_aa
once | TRBJ1-2 | TRBD1 | TRBV7-9 | TGTGCCAGCAGCTTAGTAGGGACAGGGACAACTTATGGCTACACCTTC | CASSLVGTGTTYGYTF
. | TRBJ2-7 | . | TRBV7-9 | TGTGCCAGCAGCCCAGAGCCCCCAGCCGGAGCCTACGAGCAGTACTTC | CASSPEPPAGAYEQYF
. | TRBJ2-7 | TRBD1 | TRBV19 | TGTGCCAGTAGTATTGGGACAGCCCCTACCTACGAGCAGTACTTC | CASSIGTAPTYEQYF
. | TRBJ2-1 | TRBD2 | TRBV9 | TGTGCCAGCAGCCGACTCAGACTAGCGGGAGGGGATGAGCAGTTCTTC | CASSRLRLAGGDEQFF
once | TRBJ1-1 | . | TRBV6-1 | TGTGCCACTAGGAGAGGGGTGAACACTGAAGCTTTCTTT | CATRRGVNTEAFF
. | TRBJ2-1 | . | TRBV7-9 | TGTGCCAGCAGCTCGACCGAGATGCAGTTCTTC | CASSSTEMQFF
. | TRBJ2-1 | TRBD1 | TRBV19 | TGTGCCAAAAAGGGGGACAGGGTGGCCCATGAGCAGTTCTTC | CAKKGDRVAHEQFF
. | TRBJ1-1 | . | TRBV27 | TGTGCCAGCAGTTTGAGCCCGAACACTGAAGCTTTCTTT | CASSLSPNTEAFF
. | TRBJ2-1 | TRBD2 | TRBV9 | TGTGCCAGCAGCGTTTTAGCGGGTTCCTCCTACAATGAGCAGTTCTTC | CASSVLAGSSYNEQFF
. | TRBJ2-7 | . | TRBV19 | TGTGCCAGTAGTATGGGCGTCGCCTACGAGCAGTACTTC | CASSMGVAYEQYF